These T cell receptor beta chains were read from a single sample in a study of shared clonotypes between healthy human individuals. Here immunoSEQ multiplex PCR was the method, and the copy in TCRdb shows in-frame clones only, minus some. This table has 2 million to 2.5 million clones, roughly 91% appearing once. The source material was naive CD8+ T cells from PBMCs. These receptors originate from a man aged 18 to 35 in good health. Some clones in this sample may be carry-over from other donors' samples. CDR3s include the opening cysteine and the closing phenylalanine or tryptophan. A D gene is named only where the DNA matches it firmly. Size is stated for part of the rows, as once, few or many counts, or as a class when the clone is expanded.

V	size	J	D	DNA	CDR3
TRBV6-1	-	TRBJ2-4	-	TGTGCCAGCAGTGCCCGGGACACCCTAAACATTCAGTACTTC	CASSARDTLNIQYF
TRBV28	-	TRBJ2-1	-	TGTGCCAGCAGTTTGGAGGGCTACAATGAGCAGTTCTTC	CASSLEGYNEQFF
TRBV7-6	-	TRBJ2-5	TRBD1	TGTGCCAGCTCTCCCTACAGGGGAAAAGAGACCCAGTACTTC	CASSPYRGKETQYF
TRBV7-9	-	TRBJ2-1	-	TGTGCCAGCAGCCCGGGGGCAAATGAGCAGTTCTTC	CASSPGANEQFF
TRBV7-3	-	TRBJ2-3	-	TGTGCCAGCAGCTTAACTAGGAGCGGACGAGATACGCAGTATTTT	CASSLTRSGRDTQYF
TRBV28	-	TRBJ2-1	-	TGTGCCAGCAGGTTCGGGATCGGGCAGGGTGGCCATGAGCAGTTCTTC	CASRFGIGQGGHEQFF
TRBV7-6	-	TRBJ2-7	TRBD2	TGTGCCAGCAGCTTGGGAGAGGGACTAGCGGCTGAGCAGTACTTC	CASSLGEGLAAEQYF
TRBV5-1	-	TRBJ1-1	-	TGCGCCAGCACCAAAATAGGGAACACTGAAGCTTTCTTT	CASTKIGNTEAFF
TRBV7-9	-	TRBJ2-1	TRBD1	TGTGCCAGCAGCTTAGTCACAGGGGTCGATGAGCAGTTCTTC	CASSLVTGVDEQFF
TRBV5-4	-	TRBJ2-7	-	TGTGCCAGCAGCTTGTTTGGGTGGGACCCCTACGAGCAGTACTTC	CASSLFGWDPYEQYF
TRBV9	-	TRBJ2-1	-	TGTGCCAGCAGCGTAGCTCTAGGGATCTTCGGCAATGAGCAGTTCTTC	CASSVALGIFGNEQFF
TRBV5-6	few	TRBJ2-5	-	TGTGCCAGCAGCTTGGCTGGGCAGCAGGTGACCCAGTACTTC	CASSLAGQQVTQYF
TRBV6-5	-	TRBJ2-7	-	TGTGCCAGCAGTTACTCGGATTCCTACGAGCAGTACTTC	CASSYSDSYEQYF
TRBV28	-	TRBJ2-7	-	TGTGCCAGCAGTTTATCTAGGGGGGGGTACTACGAGCAGTACTTC	CASSLSRGGYYEQYF
TRBV9	-	TRBJ2-7	TRBD2	TGTGCCAGCAGCGCCGGGACTAGCGCGAACTACGAGCAGTACTTC	CASSAGTSANYEQYF
TRBV7-9	once	TRBJ2-2	-	TGTGCCAGCAGCAAGCGGGGCAGGGGGATCAGGGCCGGGGAGCTGTTTTTT	CASSKRGRGIRAGELFF
TRBV7-9	-	TRBJ1-1	-	TGTGCCAGCAGCTTATTCTCCAGTATGAACACTGAAGCTTTCTTT	CASSLFSSMNTEAFF
TRBV7-9	-	TRBJ2-7	TRBD2	TGTGCCAGCAGGCGGACTAGCGGGGACCTATACGAGCAGTACTTC	CASRRTSGDLYEQYF
TRBV11-1	-	TRBJ2-5	TRBD1	TGTGCCAGCAGCTTACTCGAGGGACAGAGGAAGTACTTC	CASSLLEGQRKYF
TRBV10-3	-	TRBJ2-7	-	TGTGCCATCAGTACCCCCAGTGGACGGGCTACCCACGAGCAGTACTTC	CAISTPSGRATHEQYF
TRBV4-1	-	TRBJ2-1	TRBD2	TGCGCCAGCAGCCAAGAGGGGACTAACAATGAGCAGTTCTTC	CASSQEGTNNEQFF
TRBV28	-	TRBJ2-3	-	TGTGCCAGCAGCTCACCCAGGGAGCGGGTAAGCACAGATACGCAGTATTTT	CASSSPRERVSTDTQYF
TRBV6-6	-	TRBJ2-2	-	TGTGCCTCGACGATCGGCGTGTTGGTCACCGGGGAGCTGTTTTTT	CASTIGVLVTGELFF
TRBV9	-	TRBJ1-2	-	TGTGCCAGCAGCGTAGCAGGAATCTTTAACTATGGCTACACCTTC	CASSVAGIFNYGYTF
TRBV27	-	TRBJ2-3	-	TGTGCCAGCAGTTTTGGTCACGGCACAGATACGCAGTATTTT	CASSFGHGTDTQYF
TRBV25-1	-	TRBJ2-7	-	TGTGCCACCCTGCAGGGGGGGTGGGTCCACGAGCAGTACTTC	CATLQGGWVHEQYF
TRBV19	once	TRBJ2-7	TRBD2	TGTGCCAGTAGTACAACTAGCGGGCCCTCCTACGAGCAGTACTTC	CASSTTSGPSYEQYF
TRBV19	few	TRBJ1-1	-	TGTGCCAGTAGTATCAGAGCTGAAGCTTTCTTT	CASSIRAEAFF
TRBV2	-	TRBJ1-1	-	TGTGCCAGCAGGGGATTTTGGGGGGTCGCTGAAGCTTTCTTT	CASRGFWGVAEAFF
TRBV9	once	TRBJ2-5	-	TGTGCCAGCAACTCCGGGCTGCTACAAGAGACCCAGTACTTC	CASNSGLLQETQYF
TRBV6-5	-	TRBJ1-5	TRBD1	TGTGCCAGCAGAGACAGGGTGAGCAATCAGCCCCAGCATTTT	CASRDRVSNQPQHF
TRBV19	-	TRBJ2-7	-	TGTGCCAGTAGTATAGGCAGGGGTTCCTACGAGCAGTACTTC	CASSIGRGSYEQYF
TRBV5-1	-	TRBJ2-7	-	TGCGCCAGCAGCTTGGGGCAGGATCGCTACGAGCAGTACTTC	CASSLGQDRYEQYF
TRBV2	-	TRBJ2-5	-	TGTGCCAGCAGCGAACCTCTAGGGACCCAGTACTTC	CASSEPLGTQYF
TRBV7-9	-	TRBJ2-5	-	TGTGCCAGCAGCTTTCCTATCGGGACCCAGTACTTC	CASSFPIGTQYF
TRBV10-3	-	TRBJ2-7	TRBD2	TGTGCCATCAGTCCCAAGCGGGGTACCTCCTACGAGCAGTACTTC	CAISPKRGTSYEQYF
TRBV5-4	once	TRBJ1-2	-	TGTGCCAGCAGCCCCGGGGGGGCGGAGAACACCTTC	CASSPGGAENTF
TRBV5-1	-	TRBJ2-3	TRBD2	TGCGCCAGCAGCTTGGAGCTAGCGGGGCGCACAGATACGCAGTATTTT	CASSLELAGRTDTQYF
TRBV27	-	TRBJ1-2	-	TGTGCCAGCAGTCCCGACAGAGTCTTGGGCTACACCTTC	CASSPDRVLGYTF
TRBV27	-	TRBJ2-3	-	TGTGCCAGCAGTTTAACTCCGGTGCTGATAAATACGCAGTATTTT	CASSLTPVLINTQYF
TRBV9	-	TRBJ1-2	-	TGTGCCAGCAGCGTAGTCACGGGGGATGGCTACACCTTC	CASSVVTGDGYTF
TRBV6-1	-	TRBJ2-7	-	TGTGCCAGCAGCGCCCTGGGACGGAACCCCTACGAGCAGTACTTC	CASSALGRNPYEQYF
TRBV27	once	TRBJ2-7	TRBD1	TGTGCCAGCAGTACACGGACAGGGCCAGGCTACGAGCAGTACTTC	CASSTRTGPGYEQYF
TRBV5-5	-	TRBJ2-3	-	TGTGCCAGCAGCTTGGGCGGGACAGATACGCAGTATTTT	CASSLGGTDTQYF
TRBV14	-	TRBJ2-1	-	TGTGCCAGCAGCCAAGGGCTGTACAATGAGCAGTTCTTC	CASSQGLYNEQFF
TRBV7-8	-	TRBJ2-7	TRBD1	TGTGCCAGCAGAGCCCCGGGACAGGGCTACGAGCAGTACTTC	CASRAPGQGYEQYF
TRBV19	-	TRBJ1-5	TRBD1	TGTGCCAGTAGCATAGGGACAGGGGGACAGCCCCAGCATTTT	CASSIGTGGQPQHF
TRBV29-1	-	TRBJ2-7	TRBD2	TGCGGCGTATCGGGAGCTCTCTTACTAGCGGGAGGGTCCTACGAGCAGTACTTC	CGVSGALLLAGGSYEQYF
TRBV27	-	TRBJ1-2	-	TGTGCCAGCAGTTTAAGGGACAACTATGGCTACACCTTC	CASSLRDNYGYTF
TRBV2	-	TRBJ2-7	-	TGTGCCAGCCTTATACAGTACGAGCAGTACTTC	CASLIQYEQYF
TRBV5-1	-	TRBJ1-2	-	TGCGCCAGCAGCTTGGATCCGGGGACGGTGGGATATGGCTACACCTTC	CASSLDPGTVGYGYTF
TRBV29-1	-	TRBJ2-1	TRBD2	TGCAGCACACTTCTAGCGGGCCGCTACAATGAGCAGTTCTTC	CSTLLAGRYNEQFF
TRBV28	-	TRBJ2-1	-	TGTGCCAGCAGGACGGACAGTAGCAATGAGCAGTTCTTC	CASRTDSSNEQFF
TRBV7-9	-	TRBJ2-1	-	TGTGCCATCATGGGGGCAGGGTGGAATGAGCAGTTCTTC	CAIMGAGWNEQFF
TRBV7-9	-	TRBJ2-3	TRBD2	TGTGCCAGCAGCTCGGGACTAGCGGGGAGCACAGATACGCAGTATTTT	CASSSGLAGSTDTQYF
TRBV7-9	-	TRBJ2-7	-	TGTGCCAGCAGCCCCCCTGTGGACGAGCAGTACTTC	CASSPPVDEQYF
TRBV11-2	-	TRBJ2-3	-	TGTGCCAGCAGCTTATCCTGGGAGCTGCAAGATACGCAGTATTTT	CASSLSWELQDTQYF
TRBV19	-	TRBJ2-1	-	TGTGCCAGTAGTATAGTTTATAGCCCGCAAAGCTCCTACAATGAGCAGTTCTTC	CASSIVYSPQSSYNEQFF
TRBV5-1	-	TRBJ1-2	-	TGCGCCAGCAGCCTTAGCCGGGGGTGGTCGGACTATGGCTACACCTTC	CASSLSRGWSDYGYTF
TRBV7-9	once	TRBJ2-7	-	TGTGCCAGCAGCCCCCCGGACCGGAGCTCCTACGAGCAGTACTTC	CASSPPDRSSYEQYF